The rows below give T cell receptor beta chains drawn from one sample of a study of cytomegalovirus exposure and HLA in healthy donors. Assay used: immunoSEQ multiplex PCR; TCRdb lists only in-frame clones, some missing. The repertoire includes more than 110,000 clones, roughly 71% of them detected once, and over 6.5% sits in the top ten. Sequenced: PBMCs. These receptor sequences come from a man younger than 40 in good health and CMV-seronegative. The CDR3 runs from the conserved cysteine through the conserved F or W. A D gene is named only where the DNA matches it firmly. The listing skips clone size in some rows; elsewhere it reads once, few, many or a size class.

j_gene	d_gene	abundance	v_gene	CDR3nt	CDR3aa
TRBJ2-1	TRBD2	-	TRBV14	TGTGCCAGCAAGGGCACTAGCGGAAGAGAGCAGTTCTTC	CASKGTSGREQFF
TRBJ1-6	-	once	TRBV7-2	TGTGCCAGCAGCTTAATGGCACAGGGAAATTCACCCCTCCACTTT	CASSLMAQGNSPLHF
TRBJ2-6	TRBD1	-	TRBV6-1	TGTGCCAGCAGTGACAGGGGGATATCTGGGGCCAACGTCCTGACTTTC	CASSDRGISGANVLTF
TRBJ2-1	-	-	TRBV27	TGTGCCAGCAGCCCCTCCGGGGGAGAAGTCTCTAATGAGCAGTTCTTC	CASSPSGGEVSNEQFF
TRBJ2-4	-	-	TRBV2	TGTGCCAGCTTATTACAGGACATTCAGTACTTC	CASLLQDIQYF
TRBJ2-1	-	few	TRBV5-8	TGTGCCAGCAGCTGGCCCAGGGCCGGGTACAATGAGCAGTTCTTC	CASSWPRAGYNEQFF
TRBJ1-2	-	-	TRBV29-1	TGCAGCGTTGCCAGGACAGCTAACTATGGCTACACCTTC	CSVARTANYGYTF
TRBJ1-2	-	-	TRBV9	TGTGCCAGCAGCGCGTTTGAGGGGGATGGCTACACCTTC	CASSAFEGDGYTF
TRBJ2-5	TRBD2	-	TRBV5-4	TGTGCCAGCACTCGGGGACTACAAAAAGAGACCCAGTACTTC	CASTRGLQKETQYF
TRBJ1-2	-	-	TRBV30	TGTGCCTGGAGTTCGACAGGAGGATATGGCTACACCTTC	CAWSSTGGYGYTF
TRBJ2-7	-	-	TRBV5-4	TGTGCCAGCAGCTCCCAGTACGAGCAGTACTTC	CASSSQYEQYF
TRBJ1-1	-	few	TRBV2	TGTGCCAGCAGTGGGGAGACGAACACTGAAGCTTTCTTT	CASSGETNTEAFF
TRBJ2-7	-	-	TRBV9	TGTGCCAGCAGCGTAGCCCAACTCTCATACGAGCAGTACTTC	CASSVAQLSYEQYF
TRBJ1-2	TRBD1	-	TRBV5-1	TGCGCCAGCAGGGGGGTGACAGGGACGGCCTATGGCTACACCTTC	CASRGVTGTAYGYTF
TRBJ2-3	TRBD1	-	TRBV30	TGTGCCTGGAGAGGGACAGGTATAGATACGCAGTATTTT	CAWRGTGIDTQYF
TRBJ1-1	-	-	TRBV7-2	TGTGCCAGCAGCTTCATCAGGGGAGAAACTGAAGCTTTCTTT	CASSFIRGETEAFF
TRBJ2-1	TRBD2	-	TRBV11-3	TGTGCCAGCAGCTTAGTAGCGGGACCTAACAATGAGCAGTTCTTC	CASSLVAGPNNEQFF
TRBJ1-5	-	-	TRBV4-1	TGCGCCAGCAGCCAAGAAGAGAGCAATCAGCCCCAGCATTTT	CASSQEESNQPQHF
TRBJ2-7	-	-	TRBV6-5	TGTGCCAGCAGTTACTCCGAGGGCCCCCTTGCTGCGGAGCAGTACTTC	CASSYSEGPLAAEQYF
TRBJ1-2	-	-	TRBV29-1	TGCAGCGTTGCTTCTAACTATGGCTACACCTTC	CSVASNYGYTF
TRBJ2-1	TRBD1	-	TRBV11-2	TGTGCCAGCAGCCCTAGTTGGGGACAGGGGGTGGTCAATGAGCAGTTCTTC	CASSPSWGQGVVNEQFF
TRBJ2-5	-	-	TRBV25-1	TGTGCCACCCAGGGGCATGGCCAAGAGACCCAGTACTTC	CATQGHGQETQYF
TRBJ1-5	TRBD1	-	TRBV28	TGTGCCAGCAGTCACGATCAGGGGGGCCGCAATCAGCCCCAGCATTTT	CASSHDQGGRNQPQHF
TRBJ1-5	-	few	TRBV2	TGTGCCAGCAGCCTACAGGGCAATCAGCCCCAGCATTTT	CASSLQGNQPQHF
TRBJ1-4	-	-	TRBV6-5	TGTGCCAGCAGTTACTCCCCCAGCAGGGGTGAAAAACTGTTTTTT	CASSYSPSRGEKLFF
TRBJ2-7	-	-	TRBV5-1	TGCGCCAGCAGCCGGGGGATGTCCTACGAGCAGTACTTC	CASSRGMSYEQYF
TRBJ1-5	-	-	TRBV2	TGTGCCAGCAATAGGGGGTCGGATCAGCCCCAGCATTTT	CASNRGSDQPQHF
TRBJ2-7	TRBD2	-	TRBV28	TGTGCCAGCAGTTCGCTGTCACGGGGGGACTCCTACGAGCAGTACTTC	CASSSLSRGDSYEQYF
TRBJ1-2	TRBD1	-	TRBV25-1	TGTGCCAGCAACCGAGGGGGGACAGGGGAATATGGCTACACCTTC	CASNRGGTGEYGYTF
TRBJ2-3	TRBD2	-	TRBV6-1	TGTGCCAGCACTCTCCAGCGGGGGACAGATACGCAGTATTTT	CASTLQRGTDTQYF
TRBJ1-4	TRBD1	-	TRBV2	TGTGCCAGCAACCCGGGACAGGGCGGTGAAAAACTGTTTTTT	CASNPGQGGEKLFF
TRBJ1-3	-	few	TRBV28	TGTGCCAGCATCAGAGGAAACACCATATATTTT	CASIRGNTIYF
TRBJ2-7	-	-	TRBV7-9	TGTGCCAGCAGTCGTAGGGTGGAGGACGAGCAGTACTTC	CASSRRVEDEQYF
TRBJ1-2	-	-	TRBV4-1	TGCGCCAGCAGCCTCACTCAGGAAGGCGGCTACACCTTC	CASSLTQEGGYTF
TRBJ2-7	-	few	TRBV6-1	TGTGCCAGCAGTGAATATAGTATGGTAGGTTCGGGCGAGCAGTACTTC	CASSEYSMVGSGEQYF
TRBJ1-5	-	-	TRBV11-3	TGTGCCAGCAGCCCCCCCGGGCCCGGGGTGAGCAATCAGCCCCAGCATTTT	CASSPPGPGVSNQPQHF
TRBJ1-1	-	-	TRBV29-1	TGCAGCGTTGTGGAGGGTTGGACTGAAGCTTTCTTT	CSVVEGWTEAFF
TRBJ1-6	-	-	TRBV5-1	TGCGCCAGCAGCTTGGGGGACCAGGGGACTTCACCCCTCCACTTT	CASSLGDQGTSPLHF
TRBJ2-3	-	few	TRBV6-5	TGTGCCAGCAGTTACTCCAGAAACCTTAACACAGATACGCAGTATTTT	CASSYSRNLNTDTQYF
TRBJ1-6	-	-	TRBV30	TGTGCCTGGAGTAGTAGGACAGATAATTCACCCCTCCACTTT	CAWSSRTDNSPLHF
TRBJ1-1	TRBD1	-	TRBV6-1	TGTGCCAGCAGTGAAGCGCTTGGGACAGTCATGAACACTGAAGCTTTCTTT	CASSEALGTVMNTEAFF
TRBJ1-1	-	few	TRBV7-8	TGTGCCAGCAGCCCCCCGGGAGGGATCGGGTGGAACACTGAAGCTTTCTTT	CASSPPGGIGWNTEAFF
TRBJ1-2	-	-	TRBV28	TGTGCCAGCTCATCGGGGGGGGGTGCGTGGGGCTACACCTTC	CASSSGGGAWGYTF
TRBJ1-1	TRBD1	-	TRBV7-3	TGTGCCAGCAGCCCAGTCCACGACAGGGGGCGTGAAGCTTTCTTT	CASSPVHDRGREAFF
TRBJ2-1	-	-	TRBV5-1	TGCGCCAGCAGCTCGCGACCGCGGGGAGCCAATGAGCAGTTCTTC	CASSSRPRGANEQFF
TRBJ2-1	-	once	TRBV5-1	TGCGCCAGCAGCTTGCAGGGGTCTCTCTACAATGAGCAGTTCTTC	CASSLQGSLYNEQFF
TRBJ2-5	-	-	TRBV6-1	TGTGCCAGCAGCGAATGGGAGTCCCAAGAGACCCAGTACTTC	CASSEWESQETQYF
TRBJ1-5	-	-	TRBV5-4	TGTGCCAGCAGCTTGAGGGAGGGGAGTTTTAGCAATCAGCCCCAGCATTTT	CASSLREGSFSNQPQHF
TRBJ2-7	TRBD2	-	TRBV6-1	TGTGCCAGCAGTAGGTCTAGCGGGAGTTACGAGCAGTACTTC	CASSRSSGSYEQYF
TRBJ1-1	-	-	TRBV19	TGTGCCAGTAGTCTCCGTAGCTGGGGGGAGCTGGAAGCTTTCTTT	CASSLRSWGELEAFF